This entry lists 26 T cell receptor beta chains sequenced from one sample in a study of blood T cell repertoires in COVID-19. Generated by immunoSEQ multiplex PCR, the TCRdb table keeps only in-frame clones and is missing some. The data contain some 250,000 clones, approximately 91% of them singletons. Sequencing input: peripheral blood. The receptors were sampled from a woman younger than 45 with acute or convalescent COVID-19.

V is TRBV9 and J is TRBJ2-7, with D perhaps TRBD2 (6 bases). V shed 4 bases and J shed 0 bases, with 11 bases lying between them. Germline CDR1 reads SGDLS; CDR2 reads YYNGEE. This CDR3 has 14 residues. The CDR3 loop reads CASSPGDFSYEQYF. The CDR3 DNA follows: TGTGCCAGCAGCCCCGGGGACTTCTCCTACGAGCAGTACTTC. Variable domain in full (rest from reference TRBV9 and TRBJ2-7): DSGVTQTPKHLITATGQRVTLRCSPRSGDLSVYWYQQSLDQGLQFLIQYYNGEERAKGNILERFSAQQFPDLHSELNLSSLELGDSALYFCASSPGDFSYEQYFGPGTRLTVT.

This clone was seen only once. The V and J genes are TRBV7-2 and TRBJ2-7; 11 bases line up with TRBD2. V was clipped by 5 bases and J by 6 bases; unmatched bases: 12. The length of the CDR3 is 16 residues. Germline assignment: CDR1 SGHTA and CDR2 FQGNSA. The CDR3 region has the DNA TGTGCCAGCAGCCCTACTAGCGGGAGCCCGCTCGGCGAGCAGTACTTC. It codes for CASSPTSGSPLGEQYF.

A word on this clone: The sample carries other DNA sequences with the same CDR3. This sequence joins TRBV9 and TRBJ2-7; 12 bases are shared with TRBD2. V dropped 3 bases and J dropped 3; count of bases not matched to a gene: 1. The germline V gene encodes CDR1 SGDLS and CDR2 YYNGEE. CDR3 size: 14 residues. The CDR3 spells CASSAGLAGYEQYF. The CDR3, as DNA: TGTGCCAGCAGCGCGGGACTAGCGGGCTACGAGCAGTACTTC. The variable domain in full, completed from reference TRBV9 and TRBJ2-7, reads DSGVTQTPKHLITATGQRVTLRCSPRSGDLSVYWYQQSLDQGLQFLIQYYNGEERAKGNILERFSAQQFPDLHSELNLSSLELGDSALYFCASSAGLAGYEQYFGPGTRLTVT.

The chain combines TRBV7-2 with TRBJ2-3; 13 positions agree with TRBD2. Trimming removed 6 bases from V and 2 bases from J; junction bases left unmatched: 5. The germline V gene has CDR1 SGHTA and CDR2 FQGNSA. The CDR3 contains 16 residues. The chain's CDR3 is CASRPTSGRSTDTQYF. The CDR3 coding sequence is TGTGCCAGCAGGCCGACTAGCGGGAGGTCCACAGATACGCAGTATTTT.

This chain uses TRBV14 with TRBJ2-1; a weak D match, TRBD2 (5 bases). Germline V lookup: CDR1 SGHDN, CDR2 FVKESK. Trimming stripped 0 bases from V and 12 bases from J, with 12 bases between. The CDR3 is 13 amino acids. CDR3 protein: CASSQESGFGQFF. The DNA of the CDR3 is TGTGCCAGCAGCCAAGAGTCGGGGTTTGGGCAGTTCTTC.

V and J are TRBV6-6 and TRBJ1-3; 8 positions match TRBD1. The germline V gene has CDR1 MNHNY and CDR2 SVGAGI (reference sequence). Germline trimming cut 6 bases from V and 4 bases from J; bases unmatched to any gene: 5. The CDR3 sequence is 14 residues long. In nucleotides, the CDR3 is TGTGCCAGCAGCCCCAGGGGGCTCGGAAACACCATATATTTT. The encoded protein is CASSPRGLGNTIYF.

The genes are TRBV5-1 and TRBJ1-4, with a weak D call TRBD1 (5 bases). This CDR3 contains 14 residues. Looked up from germline, CDR1 is SGHRS and CDR2 is YFSETQ. V was cut by 4 bases and J by 6 bases, with 13 bases left in between. DNA of the CDR3: TGCGCCAGCAGCCGGACAAGGGCCGATGAAAAACTGTTTTTT. Its protein product is CASSRTRADEKLFF.

This clone has only one observation. This chain uses TRBV11-3 with TRBJ1-2, with D possibly being TRBD1 (6 bases). V dropped 5 bases and J dropped 9 bases, with 19 bases sitting between them. This CDR3 is built from 14 residues. Germline CDR1 SGHNT, CDR2 YENEEA. The CDR3 spells CASSARNNRESYTF. The CDR3 region has the DNA TGTGCCAGCAGCGCGAGGAACAACAGGGAGAGCTACACCTTC. The variable domain in full, with the rest retrieved from reference TRBV11-3 and TRBJ1-2, is EAGVVQSPRYKIIEKKQPVAFWCNPISGHNTLYWYLQNLGQGPELLIRYENEEAVDDSQLPKDRFSAERLKGVDSTLKIQPAELGDSAVYLCASSARNNRESYTFGSGTRLTVV.

This chain joins TRBV6-6 and TRBJ2-7; 9 bases are a match to TRBD2. The CDR3 runs 16 residues. After removal of 0 bases from V and 2 bases from J, the junction contained 5 bases not matched to a gene. The germline V gene has CDR1 MNHNY and CDR2 SVGAGI (reference sequence). The CDR3 region has the DNA TGTGCCAGCAGTTACTCGATTTCTAGCGGGACCTACGAGCAGTACTTC. Its translation: CASSYSISSGTYEQYF.

DNA of the CDR3: TGTGCCAGCAGCCCTCCCAGGGGTAAAAACAGTTACGAGCAGTACTTC. This gives the protein CASSPPRGKNSYEQYF. The gene calls are TRBV7-8 and TRBJ2-7; perhaps TRBD1 as D (6 bases). This CDR3 is 16 amino acids long. Germline values: CDR1 SGHVS, CDR2 FQNEAQ. The V and J ends lost 5 bases and 4 bases respectively, with 21 bases between them.

The chain has TRBV6-2 or TRBV6-3 and TRBJ2-2, with D maybe TRBD2 (6 bases). Trimming took off 6 bases at V and 8 bases at J, with 10 bases between the two ends. The CDR3 contains 12 residues. Germline V gene lookup returns CDR1 MNHEY and CDR2 SVGEGT. Here the CDR3 DNA reads TGTGCCAGCAGCCCGCTAGCGGGGGAGCTGTTTTTT. Protein: CASSPLAGELFF.

The genes are TRBV4-2 and TRBJ2-3; maybe TRBD2 (5 bases). The CDR3 consists of 15 residues. V lost 4 bases to trimming and J lost 1 base, with 12 bases between them. Germline CDR1 and CDR2: LGHNA and YNFKEQ. Here the CDR3 reads CASSPPGLGTDTQYF. CDR3 DNA sequence: TGTGCCAGCAGCCCCCCCGGACTGGGCACAGATACGCAGTATTTT.

The chain uses TRBV19 and TRBJ2-7, with TRBD2 matching over 14 bases. Trimming at V came to 2 bases and at J to 7 bases, leaving 10 bases not matched to a gene. This CDR3 has 17 amino acids. The V gene's germline CDR1 is LNHDA and CDR2 SQIVND (reference sequence). The CDR3 nucleotides are TGTGCCAGTAGTATAAGGAGGACTAGCGGGAGGAATAGTGAGCAGTACTTC. As protein: CASSIRRTSGRNSEQYF.

The chain links TRBV21-1 to TRBJ2-3; TRBD2 is the table's D call, not checked against the DNA. TRBV21-1 is labeled a pseudogene. The CDR3 sequence is 15 residues long. The CDR3 nucleotides read TGTGCCAGCAGCCTACGGACTAGCGGGACAGGAACGCAGTATTTT. The encoded protein is CASSLRTSGTGTQYF.

This CDR3 reads CASSQVWLAGSNEQFF. CDR3 in DNA: TGCGCCAGCAGCCAAGTTTGGCTAGCGGGATCCAATGAGCAGTTCTTC. This chain uses TRBV4-1 with TRBJ2-1; 9 nucleotides match TRBD2. J lost 6 bases, V lost 1 base, and 7 bases had no gene match. This CDR3 contains 16 residues. Germline CDR1 and CDR2: MGHRA and YSYEKL.

The genes are TRBV6-5 and TRBJ2-5, with 8 positions matching TRBD1. The CDR3 totals 14 residues. CDR1 and CDR2 from the germline V gene are MNHEY and SVGAGI. J was trimmed by 5 bases and V by 6 bases; bases with no gene match: 8. CDR3 sequence (DNA): TGTGCCAGCAGCCCCCGGGACAGGACGGAGACCCAGTACTTC. It yields the protein CASSPRDRTETQYF.

The V and J genes are TRBV19 and TRBJ2-7, with D hard to call. The V gene's germline CDR1 is LNHDA and CDR2 SQIVND (reference sequence). The CDR3 length is 13 residues. Trimming took 3 bases from V and 2 from J, leaving 8 bases between them. The CDR3 region is CASSIPGTYEQYF. Here the CDR3 DNA reads TGTGCCAGTAGTATTCCCGGTACCTACGAGCAGTACTTC.

CDR3 in DNA: TGTGCCAGCAGCCGGGACTCATCCTCCTACGAGCAGTACTTC. Amino acids: CASSRDSSSYEQYF. The chain is built from TRBV27 and TRBJ2-7, with D possibly being TRBD2 (6 bases). This CDR3 contains 14 residues. Germline V gene sequence: CDR1 MNHEY, CDR2 SMNVEV (reference sequence). Deletions cut 6 bases from V and 0 bases from J, with 12 bases between.

The chain recombines TRBV7-2 with TRBJ1-6, with a possible D match to TRBD1 (5 bases). Between the trimmed V and J ends, which lost 2 bases and 5 bases, there was a span of 10 bases. The CDR3 runs 15 residues. Germline V gene data show CDR1 as SGHTA and CDR2 as FQGNSA. This chain's CDR3 is CASSLRSGNNSPLHF. The DNA of the CDR3 is TGTGCCAGCAGCTTAAGGTCAGGGAATAATTCACCCCTCCACTTT.

This chain connects TRBV29-1 to TRBJ1-3; no reliable D call. V was clipped by 4 bases and J by 0 bases, with 4 bases between them. Germline lookup yields CDR1 SQVTM and CDR2 ANQGSEA. The CDR3 sequence is 12 residues long. The CDR3 nucleotides are TGCAGCGTTGTTAGCTCTGGAAACACCATATATTTT. This codes for CSVVSSGNTIYF.

On this clone: At the DNA level, this CDR3 is encoded by other sequences in the same sample as well. This chain connects TRBV27 to TRBJ1-2; D not resolved. The length of the CDR3 is 13 residues. Between the trimmed V and J ends, which lost 4 bases and 0 bases, there was a span of 6 bases. Per the germline V gene, CDR1 is MNHEY and CDR2 is SMNVEV (reference sequence). This chain's CDR3 is CASSSRANYGYTF. DNA for the CDR3: TGTGCCAGCAGTTCAAGAGCTAACTATGGCTACACCTTC.

This clone has a handful of counts. The V gene is TRBV5-1, the J gene TRBJ1-3, with 7 bases that match TRBD1. The trim removed 1 base at V and 4 bases at J, leaving 2 bases unmatched. The germline CDR1 and CDR2 sequences are SGHRS and YFSETQ. CDR3 length: 14 amino acids. The CDR3 DNA reads TGCGCCAGCAGCTTGACAGGGGACGGAAACACCATATATTTT. Residues: CASSLTGDGNTIYF.

The V gene is TRBV11-3, the J gene TRBJ2-7, with 8 positions matching TRBD1. Germline CDR1 SGHNT, CDR2 YENEEA. The ends lost 3 bases at V and 6 bases at J; junction bases unmatched: 4. The CDR3 has 13 amino acids. In DNA form, the CDR3 reads TGTGCCAGCAGCTTTCGGACAGGGTTCGAGCAGTACTTC. This encodes CASSFRTGFEQYF.

The gene calls are TRBV5-1 and TRBJ2-7; no reliable D call. Germline loops: CDR1 SGHRS, CDR2 YFSETQ. The CDR3 has 12 residues. V was cut by 5 bases and J by 3 bases, with 9 bases left in between. The CDR3 nucleotides are TGCGCCAGCAGACAAACATTCTACGAGCAGTACTTC. It specifies CASRQTFYEQYF.

The V call is TRBV6-6, the J call TRBJ1-1; D gene unclear. Germline-derived CDR1 and CDR2 are MNHNY and SVGAGI (reference sequence). The CDR3 has 12 residues. Trimming shortened V by 5 bases and J by 1 base, and 5 bases separated the two germline ends. The CDR3 protein is CASSPKNTEAFF. The CDR3, as DNA: TGTGCCAGCAGTCCTAAGAACACTGAAGCTTTCTTT.

The CDR3 nucleotides read TGTGCCACCAGTGATGCGGACGGGAGCTCCTACAATGAGCAGTTCTTC. Amino acid sequence: CATSDADGSSYNEQFF. This sequence joins TRBV24-1 and TRBJ2-1; maybe TRBD2 (6 bases). Deletions cut 3 bases from V and 0 bases from J, with 11 bases between. Germline CDR1 KGHDR, CDR2 SFDVKD. This CDR3 is built from 16 residues.